This TCR beta chain derives from a study of blood T cell repertoires in COVID-19. Germline values: CDR1 LGHDT, CDR2 YNNKEL (reference sequence). Unmatched junction bases numbered 11, after V lost 0 bases and J lost 10 bases. The CDR3 is made up of 15 amino acids. Some clones are missing from TCRdb's copy, which holds only in-frame ones; the method was immunoSEQ multiplex PCR. The table includes around 170,000 clones, 86% detected once. The chain carries TRBV3-1 (or the pseudogene TRBV3-2) and TRBJ1-1; TRBD1 aligns across 7 bases. The sequencing sample was made of peripheral blood. The receptor was derived from a man aged 45 to 65 with active or convalescent COVID-19. This CDR3 is CASSQDGTRGRPAFF. The DNA of the CDR3 is TGTGCCAGCAGCCAAGATGGTACGAGGGGGCGTCCAGCTTTCTTT.